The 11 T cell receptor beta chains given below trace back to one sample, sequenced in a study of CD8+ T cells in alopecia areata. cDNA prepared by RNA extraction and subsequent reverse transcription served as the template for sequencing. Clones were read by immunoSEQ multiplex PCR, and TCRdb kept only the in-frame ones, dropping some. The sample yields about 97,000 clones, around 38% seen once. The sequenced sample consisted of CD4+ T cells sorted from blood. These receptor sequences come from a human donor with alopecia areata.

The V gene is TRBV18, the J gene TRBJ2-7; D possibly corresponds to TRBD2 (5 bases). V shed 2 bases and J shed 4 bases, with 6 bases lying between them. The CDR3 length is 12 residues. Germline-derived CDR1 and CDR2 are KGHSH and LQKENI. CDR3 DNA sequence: TGTGCCAGCTCACCAGAGGGTTACGAGCAGTACTTC. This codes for CASSPEGYEQYF.

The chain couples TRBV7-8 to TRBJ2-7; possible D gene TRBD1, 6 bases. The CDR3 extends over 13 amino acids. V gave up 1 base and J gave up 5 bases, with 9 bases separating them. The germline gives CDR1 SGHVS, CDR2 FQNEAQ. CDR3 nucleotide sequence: TGTGCCAGCAGCTTAGAGGGGGTCCACGAGCAGTACTTC. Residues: CASSLEGVHEQYF.

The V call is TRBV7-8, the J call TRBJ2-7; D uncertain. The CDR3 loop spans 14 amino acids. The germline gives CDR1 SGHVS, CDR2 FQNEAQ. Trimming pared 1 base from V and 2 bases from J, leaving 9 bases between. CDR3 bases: TGTGCCAGCAGCTTAGGTTGGGCCGCCTACGAGCAGTACTTC. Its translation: CASSLGWAAYEQYF.

This CDR3 reads CASRRQGNQPQHF. The CDR3 nucleotides are TGTGCCAGCAGAAGACAGGGGAATCAGCCCCAGCATTTT. The rearrangement links TRBV6-5 to TRBJ1-5; TRBD1 agrees at 8 bases. The germline V gene has CDR1 MNHEY and CDR2 SVGAGI. Trimming removed 6 bases from V and 4 bases from J; junction bases left unmatched: 2. The CDR3 is made up of 13 amino acids.

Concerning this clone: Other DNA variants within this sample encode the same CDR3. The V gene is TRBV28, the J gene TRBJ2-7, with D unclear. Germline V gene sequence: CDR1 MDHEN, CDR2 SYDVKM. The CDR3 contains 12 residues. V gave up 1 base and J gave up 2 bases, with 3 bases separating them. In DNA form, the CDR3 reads TGTGCCAGCAGTTTATTTCCCTACGAGCAGTACTTC. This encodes CASSLFPYEQYF. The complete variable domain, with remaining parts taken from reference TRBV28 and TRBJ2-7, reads DVKVTQSSRYLVKRTGEKVFLECVQDMDHENMFWYRQDPGLGLRLIYFSYDVKMKEKGDIPEGYSVSREKKERFSLILESASTNQTSMYLCASSLFPYEQYFGPGTRLTVT.

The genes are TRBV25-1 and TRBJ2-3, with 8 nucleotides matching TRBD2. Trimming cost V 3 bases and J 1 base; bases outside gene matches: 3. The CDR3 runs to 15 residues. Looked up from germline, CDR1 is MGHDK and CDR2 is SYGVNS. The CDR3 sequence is CASSDAGGRTDTQYF. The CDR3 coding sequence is TGTGCCAGCAGTGATGCGGGAGGACGCACAGATACGCAGTATTTT.

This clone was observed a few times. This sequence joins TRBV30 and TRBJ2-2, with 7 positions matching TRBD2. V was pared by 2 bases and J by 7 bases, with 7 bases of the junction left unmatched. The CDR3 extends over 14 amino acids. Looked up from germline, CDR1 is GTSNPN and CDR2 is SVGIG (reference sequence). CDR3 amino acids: CAWSLWEGFGELFF. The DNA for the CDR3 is TGTGCCTGGAGTCTCTGGGAGGGCTTCGGGGAGCTGTTTTTT.

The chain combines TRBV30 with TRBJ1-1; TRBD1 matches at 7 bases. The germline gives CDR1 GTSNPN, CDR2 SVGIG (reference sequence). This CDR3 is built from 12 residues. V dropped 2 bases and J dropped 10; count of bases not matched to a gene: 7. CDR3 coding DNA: TGTGCCTGGAGTCTGGACAGGAGGGGAGCTTTCTTT. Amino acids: CAWSLDRRGAFF.

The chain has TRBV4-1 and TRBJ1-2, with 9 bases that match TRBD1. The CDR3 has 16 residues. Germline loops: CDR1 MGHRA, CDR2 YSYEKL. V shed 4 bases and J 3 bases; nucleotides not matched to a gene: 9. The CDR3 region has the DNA TGCGCCAGCAGCCGCGCCGGGACAGGGAGTCACTATGGCTACACCTTC. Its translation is CASSRAGTGSHYGYTF.

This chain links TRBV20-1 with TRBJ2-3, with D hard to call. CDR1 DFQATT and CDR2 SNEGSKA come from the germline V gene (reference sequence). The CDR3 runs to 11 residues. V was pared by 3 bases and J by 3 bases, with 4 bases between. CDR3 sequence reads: CSASSTDTQYF. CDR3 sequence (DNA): TGCAGTGCTAGTAGTACAGATACGCAGTATTTT.

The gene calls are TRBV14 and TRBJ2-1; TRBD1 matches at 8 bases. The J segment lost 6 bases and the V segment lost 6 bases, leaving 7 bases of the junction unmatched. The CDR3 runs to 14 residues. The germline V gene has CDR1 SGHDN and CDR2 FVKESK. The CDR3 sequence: CASSRNRGFNEQFF. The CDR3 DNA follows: TGTGCCAGCAGTCGCAACAGGGGGTTCAATGAGCAGTTCTTC. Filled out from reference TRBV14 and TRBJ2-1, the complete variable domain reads EAGVTQFPSHSVIEKGQTVTLRCDPISGHDNLYWYRRVMGKEIKFLLHFVKESKQDESGMPNNRFLAERTGGTYSTLKVQPAELEDSGVYFCASSRNRGFNEQFFGPGTRLTVL.